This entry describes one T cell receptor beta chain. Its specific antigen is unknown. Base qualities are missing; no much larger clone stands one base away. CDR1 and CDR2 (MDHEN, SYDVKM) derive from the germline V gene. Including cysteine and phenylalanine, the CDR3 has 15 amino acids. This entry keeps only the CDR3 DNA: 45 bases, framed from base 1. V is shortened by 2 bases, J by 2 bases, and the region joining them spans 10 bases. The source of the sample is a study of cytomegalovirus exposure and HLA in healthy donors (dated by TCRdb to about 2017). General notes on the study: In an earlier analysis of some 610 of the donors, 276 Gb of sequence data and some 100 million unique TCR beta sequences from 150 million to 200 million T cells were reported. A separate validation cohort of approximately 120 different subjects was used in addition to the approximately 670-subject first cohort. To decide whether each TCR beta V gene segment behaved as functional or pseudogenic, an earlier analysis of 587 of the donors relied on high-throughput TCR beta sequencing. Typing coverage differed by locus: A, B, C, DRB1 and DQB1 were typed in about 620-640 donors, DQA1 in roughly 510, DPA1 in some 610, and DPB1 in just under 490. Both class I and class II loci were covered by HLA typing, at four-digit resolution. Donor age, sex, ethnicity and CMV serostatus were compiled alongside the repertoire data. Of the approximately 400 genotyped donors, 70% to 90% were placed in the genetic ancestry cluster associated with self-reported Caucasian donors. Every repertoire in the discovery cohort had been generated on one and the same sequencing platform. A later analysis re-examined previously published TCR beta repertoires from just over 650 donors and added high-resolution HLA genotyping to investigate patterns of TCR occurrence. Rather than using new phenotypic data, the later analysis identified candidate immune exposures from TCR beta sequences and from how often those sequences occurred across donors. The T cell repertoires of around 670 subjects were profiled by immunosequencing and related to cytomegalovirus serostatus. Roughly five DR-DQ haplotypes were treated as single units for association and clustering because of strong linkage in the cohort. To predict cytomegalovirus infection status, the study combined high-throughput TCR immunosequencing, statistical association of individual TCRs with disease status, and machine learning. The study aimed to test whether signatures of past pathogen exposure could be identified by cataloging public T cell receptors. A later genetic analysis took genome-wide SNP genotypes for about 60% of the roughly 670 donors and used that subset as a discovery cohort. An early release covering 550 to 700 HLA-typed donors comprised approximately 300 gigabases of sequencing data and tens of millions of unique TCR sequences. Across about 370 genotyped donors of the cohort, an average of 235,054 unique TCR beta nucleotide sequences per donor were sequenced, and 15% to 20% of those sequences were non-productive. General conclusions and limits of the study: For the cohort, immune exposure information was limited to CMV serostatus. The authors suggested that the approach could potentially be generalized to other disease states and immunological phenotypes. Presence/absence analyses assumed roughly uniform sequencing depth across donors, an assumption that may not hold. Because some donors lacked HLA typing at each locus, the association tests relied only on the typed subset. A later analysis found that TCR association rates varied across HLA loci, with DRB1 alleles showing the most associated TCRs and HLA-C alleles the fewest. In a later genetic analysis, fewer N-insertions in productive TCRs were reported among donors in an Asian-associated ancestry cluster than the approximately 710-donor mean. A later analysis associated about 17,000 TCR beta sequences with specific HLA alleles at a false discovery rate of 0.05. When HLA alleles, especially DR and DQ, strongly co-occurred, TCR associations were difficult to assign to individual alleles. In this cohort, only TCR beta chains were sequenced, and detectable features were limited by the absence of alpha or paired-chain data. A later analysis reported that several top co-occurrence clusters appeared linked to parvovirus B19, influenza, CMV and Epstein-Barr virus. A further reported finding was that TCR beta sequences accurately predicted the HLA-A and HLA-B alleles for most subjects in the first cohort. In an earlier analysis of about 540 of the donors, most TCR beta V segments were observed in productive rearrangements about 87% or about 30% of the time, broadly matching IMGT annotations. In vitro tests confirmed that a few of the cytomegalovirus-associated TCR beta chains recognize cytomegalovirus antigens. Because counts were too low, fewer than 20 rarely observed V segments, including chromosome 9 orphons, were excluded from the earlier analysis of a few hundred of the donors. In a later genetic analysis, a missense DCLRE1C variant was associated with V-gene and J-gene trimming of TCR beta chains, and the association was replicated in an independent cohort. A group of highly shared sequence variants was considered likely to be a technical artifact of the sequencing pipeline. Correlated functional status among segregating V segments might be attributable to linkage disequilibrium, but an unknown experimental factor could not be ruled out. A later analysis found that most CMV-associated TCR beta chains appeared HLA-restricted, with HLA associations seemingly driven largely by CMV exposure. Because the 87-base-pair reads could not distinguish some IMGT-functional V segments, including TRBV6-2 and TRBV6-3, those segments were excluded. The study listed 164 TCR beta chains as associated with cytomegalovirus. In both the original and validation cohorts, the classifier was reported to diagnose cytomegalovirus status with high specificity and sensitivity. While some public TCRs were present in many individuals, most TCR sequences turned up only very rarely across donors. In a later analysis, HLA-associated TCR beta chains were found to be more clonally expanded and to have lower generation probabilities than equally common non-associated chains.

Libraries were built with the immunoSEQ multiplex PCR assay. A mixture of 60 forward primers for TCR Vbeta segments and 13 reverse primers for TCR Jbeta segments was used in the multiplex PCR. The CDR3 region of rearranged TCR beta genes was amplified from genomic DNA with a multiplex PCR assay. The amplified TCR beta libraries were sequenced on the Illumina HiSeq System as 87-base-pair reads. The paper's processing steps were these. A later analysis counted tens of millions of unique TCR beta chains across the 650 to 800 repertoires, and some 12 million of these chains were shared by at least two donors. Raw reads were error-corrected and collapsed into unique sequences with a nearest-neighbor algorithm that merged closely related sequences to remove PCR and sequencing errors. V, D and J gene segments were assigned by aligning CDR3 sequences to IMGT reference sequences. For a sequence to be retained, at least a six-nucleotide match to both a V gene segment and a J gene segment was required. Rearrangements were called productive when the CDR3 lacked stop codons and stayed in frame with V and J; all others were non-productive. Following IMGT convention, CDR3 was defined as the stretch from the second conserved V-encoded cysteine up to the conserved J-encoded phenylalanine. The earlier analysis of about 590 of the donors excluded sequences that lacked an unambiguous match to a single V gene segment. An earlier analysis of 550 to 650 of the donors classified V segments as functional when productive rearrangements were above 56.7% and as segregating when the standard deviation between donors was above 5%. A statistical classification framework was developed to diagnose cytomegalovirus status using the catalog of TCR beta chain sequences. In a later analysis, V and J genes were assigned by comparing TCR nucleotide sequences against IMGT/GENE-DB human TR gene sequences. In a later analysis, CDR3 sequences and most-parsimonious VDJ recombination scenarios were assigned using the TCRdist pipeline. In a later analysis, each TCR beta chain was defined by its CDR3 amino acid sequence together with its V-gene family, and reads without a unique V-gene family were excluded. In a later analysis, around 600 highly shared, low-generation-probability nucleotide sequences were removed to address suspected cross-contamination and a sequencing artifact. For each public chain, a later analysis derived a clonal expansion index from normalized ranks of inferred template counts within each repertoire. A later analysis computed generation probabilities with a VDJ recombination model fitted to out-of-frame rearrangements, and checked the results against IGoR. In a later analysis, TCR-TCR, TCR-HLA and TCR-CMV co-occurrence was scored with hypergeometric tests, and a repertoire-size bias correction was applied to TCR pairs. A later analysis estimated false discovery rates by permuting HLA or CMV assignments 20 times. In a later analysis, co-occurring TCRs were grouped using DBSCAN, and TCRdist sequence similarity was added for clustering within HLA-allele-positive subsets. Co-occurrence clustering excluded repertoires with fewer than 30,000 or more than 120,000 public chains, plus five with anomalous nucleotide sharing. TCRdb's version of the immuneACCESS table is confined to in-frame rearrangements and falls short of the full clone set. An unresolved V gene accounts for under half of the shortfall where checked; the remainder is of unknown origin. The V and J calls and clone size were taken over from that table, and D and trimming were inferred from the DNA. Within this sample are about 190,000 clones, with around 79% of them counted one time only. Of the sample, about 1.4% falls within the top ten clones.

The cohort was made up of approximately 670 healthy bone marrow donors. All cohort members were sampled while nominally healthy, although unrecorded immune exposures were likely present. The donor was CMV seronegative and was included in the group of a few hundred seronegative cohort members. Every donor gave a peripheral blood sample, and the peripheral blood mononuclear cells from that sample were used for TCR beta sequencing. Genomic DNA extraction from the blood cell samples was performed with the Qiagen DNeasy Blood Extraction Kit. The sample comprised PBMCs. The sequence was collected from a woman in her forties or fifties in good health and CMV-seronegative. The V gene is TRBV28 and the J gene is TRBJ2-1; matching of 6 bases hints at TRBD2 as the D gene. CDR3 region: CASSLGGYTYNEQFF. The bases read TGTGCCAGCAGTTTAGGGGGGTACACCTACAATGAGCAGTTCTTC.